The T cell receptor (beta chain) described here comes from a study of OX40 agonist ivuxolimab in advanced cancers. Study-wide background: Patients in the trial were receiving intravenous ivuxolimab every 2 weeks, at doses of 0.01 to 10 mg/kg. Patients with prior anti-PD-1, anti-PD-L1 or anti-CTLA-4 therapy were eligible; less than 50% had some. With a range of roughly 20 to 80, age averaged about 59 years, and 70% to 85% were male.

Measured with immunoSEQ multiplex PCR; TCRdb has only the in-frame clones, and not every one. The repertoire consists of roughly 97,000 clones, with roughly 90% occurring once and the leading ten covering more than 5%. Trimming stripped 6 bases from V and 4 bases from J, with 18 bases between. Germline V gene data show CDR1 as MNHEY and CDR2 as SMNVEV (reference sequence). The CDR3 contains 15 residues. The clonotype originates from an adult with an advanced solid tumor such as melanoma, head and neck, liver or kidney cancer. The rearrangement joins TRBV27 to TRBJ1-2, with D perhaps TRBD1 (6 bases). The specimen was CD4+ or CD8+ T cells sorted from blood, collected in a trial of the OX40 agonist ivuxolimab. CDR3 DNA sequence: TGTGCCAGCAGCCCCCTACAAGGGGGATCCTATGGCTACACCTTC. Translated: CASSPLQGGSYGYTF.